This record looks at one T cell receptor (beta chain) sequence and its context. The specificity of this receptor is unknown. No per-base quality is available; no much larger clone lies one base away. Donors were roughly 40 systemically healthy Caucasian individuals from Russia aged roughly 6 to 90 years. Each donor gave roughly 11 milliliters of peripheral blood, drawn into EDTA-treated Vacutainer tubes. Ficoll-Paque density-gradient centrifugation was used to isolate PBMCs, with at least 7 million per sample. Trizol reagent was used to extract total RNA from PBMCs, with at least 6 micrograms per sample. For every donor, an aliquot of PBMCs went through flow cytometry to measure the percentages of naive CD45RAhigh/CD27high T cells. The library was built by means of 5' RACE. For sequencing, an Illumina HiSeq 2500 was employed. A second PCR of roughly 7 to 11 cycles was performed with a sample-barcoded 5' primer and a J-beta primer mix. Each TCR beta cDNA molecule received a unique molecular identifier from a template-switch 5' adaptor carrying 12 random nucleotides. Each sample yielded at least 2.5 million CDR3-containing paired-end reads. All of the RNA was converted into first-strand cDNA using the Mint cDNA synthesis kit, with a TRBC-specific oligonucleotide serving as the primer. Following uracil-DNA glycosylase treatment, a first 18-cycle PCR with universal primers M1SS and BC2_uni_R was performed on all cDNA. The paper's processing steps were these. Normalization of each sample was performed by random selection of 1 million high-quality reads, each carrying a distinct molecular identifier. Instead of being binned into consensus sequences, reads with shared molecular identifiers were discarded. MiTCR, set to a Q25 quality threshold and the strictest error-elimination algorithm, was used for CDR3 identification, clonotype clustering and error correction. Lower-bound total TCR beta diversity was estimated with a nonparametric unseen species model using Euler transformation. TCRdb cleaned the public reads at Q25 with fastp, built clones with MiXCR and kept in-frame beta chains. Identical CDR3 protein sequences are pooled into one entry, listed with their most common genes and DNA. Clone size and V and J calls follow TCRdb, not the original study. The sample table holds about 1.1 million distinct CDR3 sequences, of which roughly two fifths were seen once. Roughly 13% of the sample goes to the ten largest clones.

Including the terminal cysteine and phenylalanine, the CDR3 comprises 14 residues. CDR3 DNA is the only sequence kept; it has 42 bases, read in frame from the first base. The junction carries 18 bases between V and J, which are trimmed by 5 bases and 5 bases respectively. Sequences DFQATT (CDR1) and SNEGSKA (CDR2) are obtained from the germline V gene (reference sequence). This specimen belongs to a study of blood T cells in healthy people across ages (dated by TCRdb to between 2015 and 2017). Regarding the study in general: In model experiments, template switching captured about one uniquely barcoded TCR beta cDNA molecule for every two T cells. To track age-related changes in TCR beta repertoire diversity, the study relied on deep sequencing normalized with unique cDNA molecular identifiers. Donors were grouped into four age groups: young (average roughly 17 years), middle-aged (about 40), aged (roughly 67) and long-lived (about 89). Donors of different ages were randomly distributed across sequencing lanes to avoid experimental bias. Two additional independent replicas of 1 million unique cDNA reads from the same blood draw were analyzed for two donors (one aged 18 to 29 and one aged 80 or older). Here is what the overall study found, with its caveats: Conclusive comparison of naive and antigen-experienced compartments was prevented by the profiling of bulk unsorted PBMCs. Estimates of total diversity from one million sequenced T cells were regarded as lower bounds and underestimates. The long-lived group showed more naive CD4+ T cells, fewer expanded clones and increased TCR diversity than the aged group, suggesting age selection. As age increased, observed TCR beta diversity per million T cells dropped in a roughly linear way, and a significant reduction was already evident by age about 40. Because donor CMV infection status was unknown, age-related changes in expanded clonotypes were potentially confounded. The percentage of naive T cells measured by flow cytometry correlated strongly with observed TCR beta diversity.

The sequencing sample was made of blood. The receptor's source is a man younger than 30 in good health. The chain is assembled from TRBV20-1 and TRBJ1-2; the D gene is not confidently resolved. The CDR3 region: CSARPRGGSYGYTF. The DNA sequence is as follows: TGCAGTGCTCGCCCCCGCGGTGGGTCTTATGGCTACACCTTC.